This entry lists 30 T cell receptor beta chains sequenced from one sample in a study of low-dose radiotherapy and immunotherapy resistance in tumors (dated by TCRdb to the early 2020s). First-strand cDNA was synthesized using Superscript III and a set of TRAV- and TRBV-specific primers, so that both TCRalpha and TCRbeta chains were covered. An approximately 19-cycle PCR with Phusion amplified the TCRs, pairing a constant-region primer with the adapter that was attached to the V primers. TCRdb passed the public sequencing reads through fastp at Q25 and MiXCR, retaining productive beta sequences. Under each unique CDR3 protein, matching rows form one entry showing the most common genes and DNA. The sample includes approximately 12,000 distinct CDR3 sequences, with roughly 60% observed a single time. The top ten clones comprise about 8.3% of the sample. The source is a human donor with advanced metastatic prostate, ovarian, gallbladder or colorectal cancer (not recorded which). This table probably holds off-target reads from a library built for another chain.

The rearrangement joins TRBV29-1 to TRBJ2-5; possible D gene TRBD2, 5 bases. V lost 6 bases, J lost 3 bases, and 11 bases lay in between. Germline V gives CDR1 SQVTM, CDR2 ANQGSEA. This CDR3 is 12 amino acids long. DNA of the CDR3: TGCAGCGTCAACGCAGCGGAAGAGACCCAGTACTTC. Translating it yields CSVNAAEETQYF.

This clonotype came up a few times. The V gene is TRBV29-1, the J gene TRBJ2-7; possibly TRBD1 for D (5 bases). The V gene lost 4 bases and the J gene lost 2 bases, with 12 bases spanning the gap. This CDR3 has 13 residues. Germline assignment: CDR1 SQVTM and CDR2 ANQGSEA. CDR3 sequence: CSVVRGNTYEQYF. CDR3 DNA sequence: TGCAGCGTTGTAAGGGGAAATACCTACGAGCAGTACTTC.

The CDR3 DNA reads as TGTGCCAGCAGCCGACAGGGGGGAAACATTCAGTACTTC. Its translation: CASSRQGGNIQYF. V gene TRBV5-6 combines with J gene TRBJ2-4, with 9 bases aligning to TRBD1. Trimming cost V 4 bases and J 6 bases; bases outside gene matches: 2. Germline V CDR1 and CDR2: SGHDT, YYEEEE. This CDR3 is built from 13 residues. The whole variable domain, remainder taken from reference TRBV5-6 and TRBJ2-4, is DAGVTQSPTHLIKTRGQQVTLRCSPKSGHDTVSWYQQALGQGPQFIFQYYEEEERQRGNFPDRFSGHQFPNYSSELNVNALLLGDSALYLCASSRQGGNIQYFGAGTRLSVL.

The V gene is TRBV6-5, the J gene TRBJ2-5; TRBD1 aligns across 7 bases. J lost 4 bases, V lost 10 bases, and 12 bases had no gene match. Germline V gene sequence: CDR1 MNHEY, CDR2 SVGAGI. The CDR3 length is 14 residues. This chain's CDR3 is CATSPGTASETQYF. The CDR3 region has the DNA TGTGCCACCTCACCCGGGACAGCCTCAGAGACCCAGTACTTC.

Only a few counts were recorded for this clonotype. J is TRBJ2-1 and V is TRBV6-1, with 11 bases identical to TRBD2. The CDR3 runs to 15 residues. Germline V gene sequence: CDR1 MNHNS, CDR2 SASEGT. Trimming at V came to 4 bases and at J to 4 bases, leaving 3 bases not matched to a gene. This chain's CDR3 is CASSGLAGGYNEQFF. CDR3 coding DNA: TGTGCCAGCAGTGGGTTAGCGGGAGGGTACAATGAGCAGTTCTTC.

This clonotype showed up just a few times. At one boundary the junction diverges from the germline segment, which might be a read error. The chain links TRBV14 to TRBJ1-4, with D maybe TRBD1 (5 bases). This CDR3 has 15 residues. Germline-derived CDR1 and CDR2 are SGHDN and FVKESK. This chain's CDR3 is CASSRDGGTSEKLFF. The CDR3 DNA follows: TGTGCCAGCAGCCGCGACGGGGGGACTAGTGAAAAACTGTTTTTT.

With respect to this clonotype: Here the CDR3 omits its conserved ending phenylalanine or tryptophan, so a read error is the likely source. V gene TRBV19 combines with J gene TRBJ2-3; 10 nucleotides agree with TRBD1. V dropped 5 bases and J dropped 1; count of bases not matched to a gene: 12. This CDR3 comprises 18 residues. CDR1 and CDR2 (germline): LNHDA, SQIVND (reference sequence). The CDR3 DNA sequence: TGTGCCAGTAGTCCCAGACAGGGGGCCGTCTTTGGCACAGATACGCAGTATTTA. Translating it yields CASSPRQGAVFGTDTQYL.

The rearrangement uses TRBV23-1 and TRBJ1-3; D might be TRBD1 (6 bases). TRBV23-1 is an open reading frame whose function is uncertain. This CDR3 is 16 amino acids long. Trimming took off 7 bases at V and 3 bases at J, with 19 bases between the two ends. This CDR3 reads CASIPRDTEIGNTIYF. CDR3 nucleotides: TGCGCCAGCATTCCCCGGGACACGGAGATTGGAAACACCATATATTTT.

The CDR3 reads CASSSDSVPNTGELFF. DNA for the CDR3: TGTGCCAGCAGTTCTGATAGCGTCCCGAACACCGGGGAGCTGTTTTTT. The rearrangement uses TRBV28 and TRBJ2-2; TRBD2 is a possible D gene (5 bases). Between the trimmed V and J ends, which lost 4 bases and 0 bases, there was a span of 12 bases. Germline V CDR1 and CDR2: MDHEN, SYDVKM. The CDR3 consists of 16 residues. Complete variable domain (other parts from reference TRBV28 and TRBJ2-2): DVKVTQSSRYLVKRTGEKVFLECVQDMDHENMFWYRQDPGLGLRLIYFSYDVKMKEKGDIPEGYSVSREKKERFSLILESASTNQTSMYLCASSSDSVPNTGELFFGEGSRLTVL.

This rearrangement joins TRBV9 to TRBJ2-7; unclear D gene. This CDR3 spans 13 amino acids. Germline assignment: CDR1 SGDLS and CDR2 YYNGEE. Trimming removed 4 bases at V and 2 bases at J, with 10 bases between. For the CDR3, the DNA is TGTGCCAGCAGCCCACCGACCGCCTACGAGCAGTACTTC. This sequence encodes CASSPPTAYEQYF.

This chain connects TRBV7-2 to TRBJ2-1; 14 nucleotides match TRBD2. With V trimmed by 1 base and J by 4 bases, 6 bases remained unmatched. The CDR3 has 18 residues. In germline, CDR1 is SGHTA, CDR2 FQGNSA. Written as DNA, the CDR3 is TGTGCCAGCAGCTTAGAGGGGACTAGCGGGAGATTTTACAATGAGCAGTTCTTC. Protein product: CASSLEGTSGRFYNEQFF.

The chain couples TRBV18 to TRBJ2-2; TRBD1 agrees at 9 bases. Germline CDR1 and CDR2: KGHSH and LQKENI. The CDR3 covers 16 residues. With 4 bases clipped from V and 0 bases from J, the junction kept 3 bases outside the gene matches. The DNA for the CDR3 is TGTGCCAGCTCACAGGACAGGGGCGCGAACACCGGGGAGCTGTTTTTT. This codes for CASSQDRGANTGELFF.

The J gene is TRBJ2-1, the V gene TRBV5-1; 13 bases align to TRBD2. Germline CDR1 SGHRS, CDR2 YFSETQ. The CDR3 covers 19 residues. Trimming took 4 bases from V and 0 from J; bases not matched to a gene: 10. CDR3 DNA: TGCGCCAGCAGCGGGGGGACCGGACTAGCGGGAGTCTCCTACAATGAGCAGTTCTTC. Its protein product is CASSGGTGLAGVSYNEQFF.

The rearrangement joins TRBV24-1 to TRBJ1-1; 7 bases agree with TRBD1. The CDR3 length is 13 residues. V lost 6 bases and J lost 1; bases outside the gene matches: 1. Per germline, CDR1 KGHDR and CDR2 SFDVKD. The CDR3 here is CATSRTGNTEAFF. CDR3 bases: TGTGCCACCAGTAGGACAGGGAACACTGAAGCTTTCTTT.

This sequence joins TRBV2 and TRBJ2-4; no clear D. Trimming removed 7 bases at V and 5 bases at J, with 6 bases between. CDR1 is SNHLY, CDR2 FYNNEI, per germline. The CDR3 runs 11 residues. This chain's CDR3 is CASTTQNIQYF. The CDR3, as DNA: TGTGCCAGCACCACCCAAAACATTCAGTACTTC.

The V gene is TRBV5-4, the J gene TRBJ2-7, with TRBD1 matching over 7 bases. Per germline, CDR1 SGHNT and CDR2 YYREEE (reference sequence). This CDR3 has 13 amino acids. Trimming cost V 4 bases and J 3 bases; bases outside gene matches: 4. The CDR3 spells CASSSGQDYEQYF. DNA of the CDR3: TGTGCCAGCAGCAGCGGACAGGACTACGAGCAGTACTTC. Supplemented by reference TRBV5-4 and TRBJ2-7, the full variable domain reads ETGVTQSPTHLIKTRGQQVTLRCSSQSGHNTVSWYQQALGQGPQFIFQYYREEENGRGNFPPRFSGLQFPNYSSELNVNALELDDSALYLCASSSGQDYEQYFGPGTRLTVT.

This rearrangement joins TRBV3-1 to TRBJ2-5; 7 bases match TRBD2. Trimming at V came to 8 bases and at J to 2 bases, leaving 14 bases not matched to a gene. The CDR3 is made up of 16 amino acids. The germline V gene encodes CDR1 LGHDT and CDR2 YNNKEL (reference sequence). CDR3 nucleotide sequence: TGTGCCAGCGCCAACGCGGGTGCGGGACTACAAGAGACCCAGTACTTC. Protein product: CASANAGAGLQETQYF.

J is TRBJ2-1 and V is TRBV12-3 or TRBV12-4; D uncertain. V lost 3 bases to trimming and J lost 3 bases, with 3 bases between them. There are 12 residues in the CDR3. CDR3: CASSFDYNEQFF. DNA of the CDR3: TGTGCCAGCAGTTTTGACTACAATGAGCAGTTCTTC.

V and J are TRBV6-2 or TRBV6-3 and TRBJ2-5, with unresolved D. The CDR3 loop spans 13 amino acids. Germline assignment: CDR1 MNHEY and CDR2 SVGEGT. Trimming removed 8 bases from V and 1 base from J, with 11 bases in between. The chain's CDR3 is CASCKNLQETQYF. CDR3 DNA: TGTGCCAGCTGCAAGAACCTCCAAGAGACCCAGTACTTC.

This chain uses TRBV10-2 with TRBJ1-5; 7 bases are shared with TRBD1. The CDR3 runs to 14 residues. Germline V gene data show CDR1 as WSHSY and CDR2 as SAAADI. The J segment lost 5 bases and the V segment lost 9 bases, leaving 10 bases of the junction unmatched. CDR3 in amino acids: CARIADRADQPQHF. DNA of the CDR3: TGCGCCAGGATAGCTGACAGGGCCGATCAGCCCCAGCATTTT.

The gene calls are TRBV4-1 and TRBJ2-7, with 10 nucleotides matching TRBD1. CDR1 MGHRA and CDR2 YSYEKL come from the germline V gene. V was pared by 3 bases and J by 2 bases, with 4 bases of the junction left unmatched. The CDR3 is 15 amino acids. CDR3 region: CASSQSGTGAYEQYF. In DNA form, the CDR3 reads TGCGCCAGCAGCCAGTCCGGGACAGGGGCCTACGAGCAGTACTTC.

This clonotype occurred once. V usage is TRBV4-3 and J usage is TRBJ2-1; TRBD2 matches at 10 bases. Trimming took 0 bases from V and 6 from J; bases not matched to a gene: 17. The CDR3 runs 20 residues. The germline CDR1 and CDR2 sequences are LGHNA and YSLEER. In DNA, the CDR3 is TGCGCCAGCAGCCAAGATGGTGCTAGCGGGAGATTTTTTGGTTCCAATGAGCAGTTCTTC. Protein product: CASSQDGASGRFFGSNEQFF.

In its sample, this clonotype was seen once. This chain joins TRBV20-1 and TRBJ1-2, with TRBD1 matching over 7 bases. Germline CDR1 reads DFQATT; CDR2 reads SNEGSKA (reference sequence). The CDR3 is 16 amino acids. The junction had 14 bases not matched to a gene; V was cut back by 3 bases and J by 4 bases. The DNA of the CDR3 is TGCAGTGCTAGGCCGACAGGGAGGAAAGAGGTCTATGGCTACACCTTC. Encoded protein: CSARPTGRKEVYGYTF.

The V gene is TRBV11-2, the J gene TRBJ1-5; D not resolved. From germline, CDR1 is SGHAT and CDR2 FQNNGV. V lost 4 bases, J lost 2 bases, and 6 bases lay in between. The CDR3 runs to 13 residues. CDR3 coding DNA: TGTGCCAGCAGCTCAAAGGGCAATCAGCCCCAGCATTTT. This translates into CASSSKGNQPQHF.

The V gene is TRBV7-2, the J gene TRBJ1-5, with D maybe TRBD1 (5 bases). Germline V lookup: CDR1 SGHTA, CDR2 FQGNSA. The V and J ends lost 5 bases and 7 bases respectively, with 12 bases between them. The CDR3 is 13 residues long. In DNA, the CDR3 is TGTGCCAGCAGCCAACAGGAGAACCAGCCCCAGCATTTT. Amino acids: CASSQQENQPQHF.

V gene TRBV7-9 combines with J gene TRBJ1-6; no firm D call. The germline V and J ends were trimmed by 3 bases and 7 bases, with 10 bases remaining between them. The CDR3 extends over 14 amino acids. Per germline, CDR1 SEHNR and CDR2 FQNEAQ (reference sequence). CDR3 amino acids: CASSFDTLNSPLHF. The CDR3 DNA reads TGTGCCAGCAGCTTCGACACCCTGAATTCACCCCTCCACTTT.

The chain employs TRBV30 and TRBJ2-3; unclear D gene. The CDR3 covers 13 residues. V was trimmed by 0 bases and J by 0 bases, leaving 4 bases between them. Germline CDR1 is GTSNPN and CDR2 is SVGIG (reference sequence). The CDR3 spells CAWSVRSTDTQYF. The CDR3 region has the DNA TGTGCCTGGAGTGTACGGAGCACAGATACGCAGTATTTT.

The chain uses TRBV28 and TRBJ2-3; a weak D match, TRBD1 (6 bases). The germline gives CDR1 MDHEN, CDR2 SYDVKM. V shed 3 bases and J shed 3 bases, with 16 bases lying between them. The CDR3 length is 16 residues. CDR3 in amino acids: CASSLQGPRGTDTQYF. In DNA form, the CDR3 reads TGTGCCAGCAGTTTGCAGGGGCCCCGCGGGACAGATACGCAGTATTTT.

The CDR3 sequence: CASSQRTSGNTIYF. In DNA form, the CDR3 reads TGTGCCAGCAGCCAACGGACGTCTGGAAACACCATATATTTT. J is TRBJ1-3 and V is TRBV14; D is unresolved. Between the trimmed V and J ends, which lost 2 bases and 1 base, there was a span of 6 bases. Germline values: CDR1 SGHDN, CDR2 FVKESK. This CDR3 contains 14 residues.

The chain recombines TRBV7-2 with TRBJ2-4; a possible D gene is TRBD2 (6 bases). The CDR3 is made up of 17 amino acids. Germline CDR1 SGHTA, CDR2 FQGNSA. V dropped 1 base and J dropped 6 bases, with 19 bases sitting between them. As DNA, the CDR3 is TGTGCCAGCAGCTTAGTAGCGGCGACTTTTTTGGGAAACATTCAGTACTTC. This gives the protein CASSLVAATFLGNIQYF.